What follows is one T cell receptor (beta chain) and its context. Recruits, aged 18 to 89 years, lived in 24 US areas. Cohort assignment relied on participant-reported clinical history. The V segment lost 4 bases and the J segment 5 bases; nucleotides outside the gene matches: 8. Germline lookup yields CDR1 SGDLS and CDR2 YYNGEE. This CDR3 comprises 14 residues. These data are taken from a study of blood T cell repertoires in COVID-19. Study context: T cells, B-cell-depleted T cells, or PBMCs supplied cDNA or gDNA.

Clones were sequenced by immunoSEQ multiplex PCR, and TCRdb holds only the in-frame ones, with some missing. Of roughly 240,000 clones in the sample, 65% to 90% were seen once. Sequencing input: PBMCs or T cells enriched from blood (not recorded which). The rearrangement joins TRBV9 to TRBJ1-1; 7 bases agree with TRBD1. This sequence was found in a woman between 50 and 59 years old with acute COVID-19. The CDR3 DNA sequence: TGTGCCAGCAGCCTCAGTGACAGGGTGACTGAAGCTTTCTTT. Its protein product is CASSLSDRVTEAFF.